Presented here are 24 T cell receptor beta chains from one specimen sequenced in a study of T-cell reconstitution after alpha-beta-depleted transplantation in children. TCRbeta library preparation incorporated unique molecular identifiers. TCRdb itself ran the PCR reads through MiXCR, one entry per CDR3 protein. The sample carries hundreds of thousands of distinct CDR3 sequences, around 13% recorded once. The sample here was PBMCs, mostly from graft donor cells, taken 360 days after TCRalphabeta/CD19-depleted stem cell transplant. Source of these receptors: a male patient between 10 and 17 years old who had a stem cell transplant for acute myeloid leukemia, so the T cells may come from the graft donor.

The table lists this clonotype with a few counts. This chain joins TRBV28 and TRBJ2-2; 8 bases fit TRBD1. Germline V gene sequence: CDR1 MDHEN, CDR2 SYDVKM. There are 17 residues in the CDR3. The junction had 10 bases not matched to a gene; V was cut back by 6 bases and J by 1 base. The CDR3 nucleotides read TGTGCCAGCAGCCAACCCCCAGGACAGGGGAACACCGGGGAGCTGTTTTTT. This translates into CASSQPPGQGNTGELFF.

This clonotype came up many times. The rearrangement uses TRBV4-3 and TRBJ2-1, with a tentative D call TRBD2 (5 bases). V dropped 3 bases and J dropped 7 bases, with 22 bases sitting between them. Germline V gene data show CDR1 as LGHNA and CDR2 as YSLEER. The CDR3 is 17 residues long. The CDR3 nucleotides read TGCGCCAGCAGCCACCTTTCTCCTTTCCCCCGGGGAAATGAGCAGTTCTTC. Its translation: CASSHLSPFPRGNEQFF.

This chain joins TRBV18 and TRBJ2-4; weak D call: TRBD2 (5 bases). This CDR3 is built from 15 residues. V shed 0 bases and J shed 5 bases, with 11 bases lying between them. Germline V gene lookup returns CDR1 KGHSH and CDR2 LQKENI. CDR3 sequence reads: CASSPPGVVENIQYF. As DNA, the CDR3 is TGTGCCAGCTCACCACCGGGAGTCGTAGAAAACATTCAGTACTTC.

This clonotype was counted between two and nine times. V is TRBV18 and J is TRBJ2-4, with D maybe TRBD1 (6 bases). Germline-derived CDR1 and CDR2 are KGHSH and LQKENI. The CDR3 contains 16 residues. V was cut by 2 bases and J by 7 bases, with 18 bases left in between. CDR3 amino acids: CASSPDPSGVINIQYF. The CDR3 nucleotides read TGTGCCAGCTCACCAGACCCGTCAGGGGTTATTAACATTCAGTACTTC.

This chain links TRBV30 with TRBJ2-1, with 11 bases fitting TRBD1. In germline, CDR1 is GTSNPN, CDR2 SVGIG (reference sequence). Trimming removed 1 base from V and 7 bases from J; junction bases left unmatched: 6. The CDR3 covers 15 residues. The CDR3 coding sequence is TGTGCCTGGAGTGCGGACAGGGGGCGATCAAATGAGCAGTTCTTC. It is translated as CAWSADRGRSNEQFF.

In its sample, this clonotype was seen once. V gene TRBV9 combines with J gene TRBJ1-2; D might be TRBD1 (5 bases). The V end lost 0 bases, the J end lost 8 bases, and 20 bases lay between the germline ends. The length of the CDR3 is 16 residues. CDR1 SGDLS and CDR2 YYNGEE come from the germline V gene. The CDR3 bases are TGTGCCAGCAGCGTAGCCGATGGCAGGGAGGCCAGCGGCTACACCTTC. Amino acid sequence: CASSVADGREASGYTF.

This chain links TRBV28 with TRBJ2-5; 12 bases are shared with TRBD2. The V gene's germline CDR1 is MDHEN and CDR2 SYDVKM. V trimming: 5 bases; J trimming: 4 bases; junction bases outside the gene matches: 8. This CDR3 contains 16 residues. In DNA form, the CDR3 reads TGTGCCAGCAGTACCTCCCTAGCGGGAGGGGCAGAGACCCAGTACTTC. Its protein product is CASSTSLAGGAETQYF. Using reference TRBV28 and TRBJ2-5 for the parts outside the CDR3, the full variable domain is DVKVTQSSRYLVKRTGEKVFLECVQDMDHENMFWYRQDPGLGLRLIYFSYDVKMKEKGDIPEGYSVSREKKERFSLILESASTNQTSMYLCASSTSLAGGAETQYFGPGTRLLVL.

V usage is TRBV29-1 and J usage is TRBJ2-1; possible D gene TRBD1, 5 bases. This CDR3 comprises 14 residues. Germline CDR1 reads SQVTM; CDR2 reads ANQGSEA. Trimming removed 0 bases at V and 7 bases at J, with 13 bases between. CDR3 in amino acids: CSVEEGAGLNEQFF. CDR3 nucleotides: TGCAGCGTTGAAGAAGGGGCTGGGCTTAATGAGCAGTTCTTC.

CDR3 amino acids: CASSLARASGRTDTQYF. Written as DNA, the CDR3 is TGTGCCAGCAGCTTAGCTAGGGCTAGCGGGAGAACAGATACGCAGTATTTT. The V and J genes are TRBV7-8 and TRBJ2-3; 10 bases map to TRBD2. Germline V gives CDR1 SGHVS, CDR2 FQNEAQ. The trim removed 0 bases at V and 3 bases at J, leaving 6 bases unmatched. There are 17 residues in the CDR3.

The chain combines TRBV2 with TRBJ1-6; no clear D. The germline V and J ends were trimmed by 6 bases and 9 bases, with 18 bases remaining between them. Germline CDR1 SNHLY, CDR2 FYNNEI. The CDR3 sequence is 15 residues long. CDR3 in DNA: TGTGCCAGCAGCGGGGAGGCCCTACTTGGTTCACCCCTCCACTTT. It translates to CASSGEALLGSPLHF.

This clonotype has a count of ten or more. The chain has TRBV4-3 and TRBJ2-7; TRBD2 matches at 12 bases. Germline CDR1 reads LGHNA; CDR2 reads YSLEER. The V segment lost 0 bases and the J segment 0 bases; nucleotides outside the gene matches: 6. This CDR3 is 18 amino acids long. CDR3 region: CASSQDTLAGGLSYEQYF. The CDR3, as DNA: TGCGCCAGCAGCCAAGATACGCTAGCGGGAGGGCTCTCCTACGAGCAGTACTTC.

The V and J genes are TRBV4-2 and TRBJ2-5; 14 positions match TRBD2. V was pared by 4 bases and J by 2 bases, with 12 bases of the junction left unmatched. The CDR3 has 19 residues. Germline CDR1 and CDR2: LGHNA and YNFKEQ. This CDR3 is CASSPDPGLAGEGQETQYF. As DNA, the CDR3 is TGTGCCAGCAGCCCCGACCCGGGACTAGCGGGAGAAGGGCAAGAGACCCAGTACTTC.

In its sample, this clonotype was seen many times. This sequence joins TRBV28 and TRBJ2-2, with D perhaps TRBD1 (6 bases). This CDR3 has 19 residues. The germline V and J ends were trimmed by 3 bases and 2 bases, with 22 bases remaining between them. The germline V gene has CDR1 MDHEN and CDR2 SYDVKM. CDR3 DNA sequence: TGTGCCAGCAGTTTCCCCCACCATAGGACAGCCCCTAACACCGGGGAGCTGTTTTTT. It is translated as CASSFPHHRTAPNTGELFF.

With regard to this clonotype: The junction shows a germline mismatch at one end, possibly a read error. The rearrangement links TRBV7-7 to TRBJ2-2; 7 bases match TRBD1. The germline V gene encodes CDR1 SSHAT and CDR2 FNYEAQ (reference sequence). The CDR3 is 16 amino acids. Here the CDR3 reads CASSLLQGSNTGELFF. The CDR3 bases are TGTGCTAGCAGCTTATTACAGGGGTCGAACACCGGGGAGCTGTTTTTT. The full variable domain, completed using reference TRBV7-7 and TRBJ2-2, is GAGVSQSPRYKVTKRGQDVTLRCDPISSHATLYWYQQALGQGPEFLTYFNYEAQPDKSGLPSDRFSAERPEGSISTLTIQRTEQRDSAMYRCASSLLQGSNTGELFFGEGSRLTVL.

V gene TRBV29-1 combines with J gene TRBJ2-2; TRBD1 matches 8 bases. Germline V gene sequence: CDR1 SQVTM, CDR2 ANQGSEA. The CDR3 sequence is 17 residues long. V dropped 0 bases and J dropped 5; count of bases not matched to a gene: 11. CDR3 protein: CSVEDLRFRGRTGELFF. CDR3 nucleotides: TGCAGCGTTGAAGATCTTAGGTTCAGGGGGCGTACCGGGGAGCTGTTTTTT.

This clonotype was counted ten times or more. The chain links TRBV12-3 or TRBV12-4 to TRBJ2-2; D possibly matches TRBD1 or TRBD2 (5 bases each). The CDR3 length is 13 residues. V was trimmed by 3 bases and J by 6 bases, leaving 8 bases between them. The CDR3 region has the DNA TGTGCCAGCAGTTTGAGGGGACCCGGGGAGCTGTTTTTT. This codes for CASSLRGPGELFF.

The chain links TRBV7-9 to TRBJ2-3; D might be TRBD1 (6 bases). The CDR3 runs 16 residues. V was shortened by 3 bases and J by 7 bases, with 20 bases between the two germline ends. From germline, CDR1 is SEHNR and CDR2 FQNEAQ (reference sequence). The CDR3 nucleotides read TGTGCCAGCAGCTTGACGGTACTATTGGACAGACATACGCAGTATTTT. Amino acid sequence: CASSLTVLLDRHTQYF.

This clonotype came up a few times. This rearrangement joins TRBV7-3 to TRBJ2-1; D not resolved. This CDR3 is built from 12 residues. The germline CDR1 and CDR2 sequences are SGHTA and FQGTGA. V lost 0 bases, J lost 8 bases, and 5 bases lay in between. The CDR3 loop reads CASSLTSYEQFF. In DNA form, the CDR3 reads TGTGCCAGCAGCTTAACTAGCTATGAGCAGTTCTTC.

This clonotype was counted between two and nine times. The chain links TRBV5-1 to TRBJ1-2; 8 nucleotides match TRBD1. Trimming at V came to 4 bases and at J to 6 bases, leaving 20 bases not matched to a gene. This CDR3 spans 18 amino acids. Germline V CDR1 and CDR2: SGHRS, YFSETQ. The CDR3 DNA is TGCGCCAGCAGCCGCCCGCTTGGACAGGGACGCTTACAGGATGGCTACACCTTC. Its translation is CASSRPLGQGRLQDGYTF. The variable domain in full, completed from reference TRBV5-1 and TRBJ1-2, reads KAGVTQTPRYLIKTRGQQVTLSCSPISGHRSVSWYQQTPGQGLQFLFEYFSETQRNKGNFPGRFSGRQFSNSRSEMNVSTLELGDSALYLCASSRPLGQGRLQDGYTFGSGTRLTVV.

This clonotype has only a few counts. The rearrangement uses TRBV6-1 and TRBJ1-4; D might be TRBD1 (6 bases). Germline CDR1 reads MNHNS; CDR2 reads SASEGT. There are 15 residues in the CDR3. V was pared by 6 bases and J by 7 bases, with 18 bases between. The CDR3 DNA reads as TGTGCCAGCAGCGAACAGGGTCGGGTGGGTGAAAAACTGTTTTTT. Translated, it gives CASSEQGRVGEKLFF.

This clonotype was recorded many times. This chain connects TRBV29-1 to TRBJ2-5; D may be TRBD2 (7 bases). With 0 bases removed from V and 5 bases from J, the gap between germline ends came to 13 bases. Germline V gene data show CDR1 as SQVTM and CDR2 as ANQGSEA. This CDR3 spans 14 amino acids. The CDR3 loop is CSVEDRGAWETQYF. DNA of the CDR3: TGCAGCGTTGAAGATCGGGGGGCTTGGGAGACCCAGTACTTC.

The CDR3: CASSLVDTVTKNIQYF. DNA for the CDR3: TGTGCCAGCAGCTTGGTAGATACGGTAACCAAAAACATTCAGTACTTC. V gene TRBV5-5 combines with J gene TRBJ2-4, with D hard to call. V was shortened by 0 bases and J by 2 bases, with 12 bases between the two germline ends. This CDR3 is built from 16 residues. Germline lookup yields CDR1 SGHKS and CDR2 YYEKEE (reference sequence).

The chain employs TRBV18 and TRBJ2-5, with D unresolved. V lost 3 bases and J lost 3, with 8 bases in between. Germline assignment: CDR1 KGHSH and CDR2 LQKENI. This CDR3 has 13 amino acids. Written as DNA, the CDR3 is TGTGCCAGCTCACCCCTCGCGGAAGAGACCCAGTACTTC. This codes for CASSPLAEETQYF.

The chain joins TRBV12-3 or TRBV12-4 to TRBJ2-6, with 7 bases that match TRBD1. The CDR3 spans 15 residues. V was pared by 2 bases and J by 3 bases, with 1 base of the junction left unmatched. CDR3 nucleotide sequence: TGTGCCAGCAGTTTAAGGACAGGTGGGGCCAACGTCCTGACTTTC. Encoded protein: CASSLRTGGANVLTF.